The rows below give T cell receptor beta chains drawn from one sample of a study of blood T cell repertoires in COVID-19. Produced via immunoSEQ multiplex PCR; TCRdb's table is partial and in-frame only. The sample lists 200,000 or so clones, approximately 80% occurring once. The sample consisted of peripheral blood. The receptors derive from a man between 40 and 49 years old who had recovered from COVID-19. CDR3s include the opening cysteine and the closing phenylalanine or tryptophan. The order of the fields is clone size, J gene, V gene, D gene, CDR3 protein, CDR3 DNA. A D gene is named only where the DNA matches it firmly. For some rows the clone size is stated as once, few or many, or as a class when expanded; others skip it.

>NA|TRBJ2-3|TRBV12-5|NA
CASGLGPGDTQYF
TGTGCTAGTGGGCTAGGGCCGGGGGATACGCAGTATTTT
>NA|TRBJ1-3|TRBV24-1|NA
CATSDPQGIGNTIYF
TGTGCCACCAGTGATCCCCAGGGAATCGGAAACACCATATATTTT
>NA|TRBJ2-7|TRBV7-9|NA
CASSSGASGFYEQYF
TGTGCCAGCAGCTCCGGCGCGAGCGGGTTCTACGAGCAGTACTTC
>NA|TRBJ1-5|TRBV2|TRBD1
CASSGAQGARQPQHF
TGTGCCAGCAGTGGGGCACAGGGGGCGAGGCAGCCCCAGCATTTT
>NA|TRBJ2-1|TRBV6-6|NA
CATLRATDSNEQFF
TGTGCCACCCTGAGGGCCACCGACTCCAATGAGCAGTTCTTC
>once|TRBJ1-4|TRBV4-3|NA
CASSQEFKGANEKLFF
TGCGCCAGCAGCCAAGAATTTAAGGGGGCTAATGAAAAACTGTTTTTT
>NA|TRBJ2-7|TRBV7-9|NA
CASSLAWSGSYEQYF
TGTGCCAGCAGCTTAGCGTGGAGCGGATCGTACGAGCAGTACTTC
>NA|TRBJ2-7|TRBV6-2/TRBV6-3|NA
CASSYRSSVVAYEQYF
TGTGCCAGCAGTTATCGTAGTTCGGTGGTAGCCTACGAGCAGTACTTC
>NA|TRBJ2-3|TRBV7-2|TRBD2
CASSPRTSGEFTDTQYF
TGTGCCAGCAGCCCAAGGACTAGCGGGGAATTCACAGATACGCAGTATTTT
>NA|TRBJ2-1|TRBV6-6|NA
CASRLSDEQFF
TGTGCCAGCAGACTATCCGATGAGCAGTTCTTC
>NA|TRBJ2-3|TRBV18|NA
CASSPGRGTTDTQYF
TGTGCCAGCTCACCGGGCCGGGGGACCACAGATACGCAGTATTTT
>NA|TRBJ1-1|TRBV2|NA
CASRRTVQEMNTEAFF
TGTGCCAGCAGACGGACAGTCCAGGAGATGAACACTGAAGCTTTCTTT
>NA|TRBJ1-3|TRBV27|NA
CASSLAAGNTIYF
TGTGCCAGCAGTTTGGCGGCCGGAAACACCATATATTTT
>once|TRBJ1-5|TRBV30|NA
CAWSLPQHF
TGTGCCTGGAGTCTGCCCCAGCATTTT
>NA|TRBJ1-1|TRBV3-1/TRBV3-2|NA
CASSQVRSRAGMETEAFF
TGTGCCAGCAGCCAAGTTCGAAGTCGAGCAGGGATGGAGACTGAAGCTTTCTTT
>NA|TRBJ2-3|TRBV7-9|NA
CASSLALSSAYSTDTQYF
TGTGCCAGCAGCTTAGCGCTTAGTAGCGCCTATAGCACAGATACGCAGTATTTT
>NA|TRBJ2-1|TRBV19|TRBD2
CASVGGVYFNEQFF
TGTGCCAGCGTCGGGGGGGTCTATTTCAATGAGCAGTTCTTC
>NA|TRBJ2-5|TRBV7-9|TRBD2
CASSALLAGGGETQYF
TGTGCCAGCAGCGCTTTACTAGCGGGAGGTGGCGAGACCCAGTACTTC
>NA|TRBJ2-7|TRBV5-6|NA
CASSSPHLVRYEQYF
TGTGCCAGCAGTTCTCCCCACTTGGTTCGCTACGAGCAGTACTTC
>NA|TRBJ1-1|TRBV27|TRBD1
CASSLSDRAGTEAFF
TGTGCCAGCAGTTTAAGTGACAGGGCCGGCACTGAAGCTTTCTTT
>NA|TRBJ2-7|TRBV14|NA
CASSHQDRTYEQYF
TGTGCCAGCAGCCACCAAGACAGAACCTACGAGCAGTACTTC
>NA|TRBJ2-5|TRBV9|NA
CASSVGPYQETQYF
TGTGCCAGCAGCGTAGGGCCGTACCAAGAGACCCAGTACTTC
>NA|TRBJ1-2|TRBV9|NA
CASSVGGATYGYTF
TGTGCCAGCAGCGTAGGTGGGGCCACCTATGGCTACACCTTC
>NA|TRBJ1-5|TRBV19|NA
CASSTRGLSWSNQPQHF
TGTGCCAGTAGTACTAGGGGTCTCAGTTGGTCCAATCAGCCCCAGCATTTT
>NA|TRBJ2-3|TRBV30|TRBD1
CAWSVNRGRDTDTQYF
TGTGCCTGGAGTGTGAACAGGGGGCGCGACACAGATACGCAGTATTTT
>NA|TRBJ2-5|TRBV7-2|TRBD2
CASSLVAGVWETQYF
TGTGCCAGCAGCTTGGTAGCGGGAGTGTGGGAGACCCAGTACTTC
>few|TRBJ1-6|TRBV14|NA
CASSQGQYSPLHF
TGTGCCAGCAGCCAAGGACAGTATTCACCCCTCCACTTT
>NA|TRBJ2-3|TRBV20-1|TRBD2
CSASKRGGSTDTQYF
TGCAGTGCTAGTAAGCGGGGGGGAAGCACAGATACGCAGTATTTT
>NA|TRBJ2-7|TRBV4-1|NA
CASLGHLMYEQYF
TGCGCCAGTCTGGGACACCTGATGTACGAGCAGTACTTC
>NA|TRBJ1-5|TRBV10-3|NA
CAISESVALDQPQHF
TGTGCCATCAGTGAGTCGGTCGCTTTAGATCAGCCCCAGCATTTT
>few|TRBJ2-5|TRBV2|TRBD2
CASSVTSGKDTQYF
TGTGCCAGCAGTGTAACTAGCGGGAAAGATACCCAGTACTTC
>NA|TRBJ1-2|TRBV4-1|NA
CASSQPRYDGYTF
TGCGCCAGCAGCCAACCCCGGTACGATGGCTACACCTTC
>NA|TRBJ2-1|TRBV6-5|TRBD1
CASSYGQGQYEQFF
TGTGCCAGCAGTTACGGACAGGGGCAATATGAGCAGTTCTTC
>NA|TRBJ1-2|TRBV2|NA
CASSGQGHYGYTF
TGTGCCAGCAGTGGGCAGGGTCATTATGGCTACACCTTC
>NA|TRBJ1-4|TRBV5-1|NA
CASSLDPGEGGGEKLFF
TGCGCCAGCAGCTTGGACCCAGGGGAGGGCGGTGGTGAAAAACTGTTTTTT
>NA|TRBJ2-7|TRBV11-2|TRBD1
CASSLWTGLYEQYF
TGTGCCAGCAGCCTCTGGACAGGCCTCTACGAGCAGTACTTC
>NA|TRBJ1-2|TRBV6-5|NA
CASSYSMGNYGYTF
TGTGCCAGCAGTTACTCGATGGGCAACTATGGCTACACCTTC
>NA|TRBJ1-2|TRBV7-2|TRBD1
CASSFGTDYGYTF
TGTGCCAGCAGCTTTGGGACAGACTATGGCTACACCTTC
>NA|TRBJ2-5|TRBV5-4|TRBD2
CASSWGTSGAQETQYF
TGTGCCAGCAGCTGGGGGACTAGCGGGGCCCAAGAGACCCAGTACTTC
>NA|TRBJ2-7|TRBV10-1|TRBD2
CASSESGGSEQYF
TGCGCCAGCAGTGAGTCGGGGGGGTCTGAGCAGTACTTC
>NA|TRBJ2-2|TRBV3-1/TRBV3-2|NA
CASSQDPERSDTGELFF
TGTGCCAGCAGCCAAGATCCTGAACGGAGTGACACCGGGGAGCTGTTTTTT
>NA|TRBJ1-1|TRBV11-3|NA
CASSHRGTEAFF
TGTGCCAGCAGCCACCGGGGCACTGAAGCTTTCTTT
>NA|TRBJ2-7|TRBV7-2|TRBD2
CASSLRYSGRTEQYF
TGTGCCAGCAGCTTAAGGTACAGCGGGAGAACCGAGCAGTACTTC
>NA|TRBJ2-2|TRBV18|TRBD1
CASSPMTGFAGELFF
TGTGCCAGCTCACCAATGACAGGGTTTGCCGGGGAGCTGTTTTTT